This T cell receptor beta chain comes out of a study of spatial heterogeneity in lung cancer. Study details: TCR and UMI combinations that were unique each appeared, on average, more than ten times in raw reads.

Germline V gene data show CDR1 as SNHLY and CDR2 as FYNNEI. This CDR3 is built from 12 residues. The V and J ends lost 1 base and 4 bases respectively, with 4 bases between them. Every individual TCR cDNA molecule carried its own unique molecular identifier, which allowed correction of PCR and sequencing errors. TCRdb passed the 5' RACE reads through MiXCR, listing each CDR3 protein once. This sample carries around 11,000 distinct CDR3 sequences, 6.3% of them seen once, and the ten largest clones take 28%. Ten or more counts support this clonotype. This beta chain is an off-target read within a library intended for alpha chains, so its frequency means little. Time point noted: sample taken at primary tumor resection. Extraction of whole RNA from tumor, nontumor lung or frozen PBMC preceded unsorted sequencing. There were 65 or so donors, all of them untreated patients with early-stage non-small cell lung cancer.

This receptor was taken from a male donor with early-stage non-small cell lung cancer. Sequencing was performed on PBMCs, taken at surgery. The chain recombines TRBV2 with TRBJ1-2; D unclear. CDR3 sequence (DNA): TGTGCCAGCAGTGAAGGCATCTATGGCTACACCTTC. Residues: CASSEGIYGYTF.